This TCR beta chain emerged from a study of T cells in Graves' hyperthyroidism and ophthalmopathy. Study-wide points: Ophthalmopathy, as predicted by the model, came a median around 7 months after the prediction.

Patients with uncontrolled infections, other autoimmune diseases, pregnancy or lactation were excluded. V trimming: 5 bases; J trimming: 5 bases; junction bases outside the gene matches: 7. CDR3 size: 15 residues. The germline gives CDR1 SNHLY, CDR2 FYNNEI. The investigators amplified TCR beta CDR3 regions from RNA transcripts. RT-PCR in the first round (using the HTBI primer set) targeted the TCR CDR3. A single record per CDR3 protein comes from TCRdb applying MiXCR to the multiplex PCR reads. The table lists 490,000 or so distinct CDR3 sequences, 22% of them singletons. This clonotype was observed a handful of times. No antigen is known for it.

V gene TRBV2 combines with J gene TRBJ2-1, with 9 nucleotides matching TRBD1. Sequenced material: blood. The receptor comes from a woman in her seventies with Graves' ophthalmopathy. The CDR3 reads CASSRDRVDDNEQFF. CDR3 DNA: TGTGCCAGCAGTCGGGACAGGGTAGACGACAATGAGCAGTTCTTC.